The clone carrying this TCR beta chain was seen only once. The target antigen is unknown. The V gene lost 3 bases and the J gene lost 7 bases, with 10 bases spanning the gap. The CDR3 has 14 residues. In germline, CDR1 is SGHAT, CDR2 FQNNGV. The data were taken from a study of T cell responses to AZD1222 COVID-19 vaccine. Profiled with immunoSEQ multiplex PCR; TCRdb holds only in-frame clones, not every one. Of about 94,000 clones in the sample, approximately 90% were seen once. Study-level results: Females outnumbered males among donors, who were mostly white British; clonal diversity was possibly underestimated. Unmutated variant regions are reportedly targeted by nearly half of spike-specific TCRs. Seropositive status at baseline applied to only five or six AZD1222 recipients. Only after the peak T cell response were repertoires sampled.

V usage is TRBV11-2 and J usage is TRBJ1-6; D may be TRBD1 (5 bases). The receptor's source is an adult who received the AZD1222 COVID-19 vaccine. Sequencing was performed on peripheral blood, taken 28 days after the second AZD1222 dose. This chain's CDR3 is CASSFDSGNSPLHF. Here the CDR3 DNA reads TGTGCCAGCAGCTTCGACAGCGGGAATTCACCCCTCCACTTT.